These 29 T cell receptor beta chains came from one sample sequenced in a study of T cell responses to AZD1222 COVID-19 vaccine (TCRdb year 2021). The library was made by the immunoSEQ multiplex PCR assay. TCRdb obtained this table from immuneACCESS and retained in-frame rearrangements with V and J assigned. These tables miss some clones; where compared with another copy, unresolved V genes account for less than half of the shortfall, and the remainder is unexplained. In all, the sample holds 180,000 or so clones, and around 90% of those were seen once. Of the sample, less than 3% falls within the top ten clones. What the time point label conveys for this sample: baseline before first vaccination. Sequences were derived from peripheral blood, sampled on day 0 of AZD1222 vaccination. These TCRs come from an adult in good health.

The chain is built from TRBV2 and TRBJ1-4; the match to TRBD1 covers 7 bases. The ends lost 6 bases at V and 0 bases at J; junction bases unmatched: 10. Germline lookup yields CDR1 SNHLY and CDR2 FYNNEI. The CDR3 sequence is 17 residues long. CDR3 loop: CASSRDSPSATNEKLFF. CDR3 DNA: TGTGCCAGCAGCCGGGACAGCCCGTCTGCAACTAATGAAAAACTGTTTTTT.

Comment on this clone: The junction departs from germline at one end; a sequencing error may be responsible. V is TRBV13 and J is TRBJ2-6, with TRBD1 as a possible D gene (6 bases). In germline, CDR1 is PRHDT, CDR2 FYEKMQ (reference sequence). CDR3 length equals 16 residues. The CDR3 DNA sequence: TGTGCCAGCAGCCCCCCGACAGGCTCTGGGGCCAACGTCCCGACTTTC. This sequence encodes CASSPPTGSGANVPTF.

The chain employs TRBV29-1 and TRBJ2-5, with TRBD2 as a possible D gene (5 bases). This CDR3 region has 12 residues. Per germline, CDR1 SQVTM and CDR2 ANQGSEA. The germline V and J ends were trimmed by 4 bases and 4 bases, with 10 bases remaining between them. The CDR3 spells CSVAGIGETQYF. The CDR3, as DNA: TGCAGCGTTGCGGGAATCGGAGAGACCCAGTACTTC. The full variable domain, in which reference TRBV29-1 and TRBJ2-5 provide the parts outside the CDR3, is SAVISQKPSRDICQRGTSLTIQCQVDSQVTMMFWYRQQPGQSLTLIATANQGSEATYESGFVIDKFPISRPNLTFSTLTVSNMSPEDSSIYLCSVAGIGETQYFGPGTRLLVL.

The rearrangement links TRBV18 to TRBJ2-7; 7 bases map to TRBD1. V was clipped by 3 bases and J by 4 bases; unmatched bases: 12. The germline V gene has CDR1 KGHSH and CDR2 LQKENI. The CDR3 extends over 16 amino acids. CDR3 loop: CASSPQDRVRAYEQYF. As DNA, the CDR3 is TGTGCCAGCTCACCCCAAGACAGGGTGAGGGCTTACGAGCAGTACTTC.

The chain recombines TRBV6-5 with TRBJ1-1; no clear D gene. Germline CDR1 reads MNHEY; CDR2 reads SVGAGI. The CDR3 loop spans 13 amino acids. Trimming removed 7 bases at V and 6 bases at J, with 15 bases between. CDR3 amino acids: CASKLGLRAEAFF. CDR3 in DNA: TGTGCCAGCAAGCTAGGCCTTAGGGCTGAAGCTTTCTTT.

This chain joins TRBV30 and TRBJ1-1; D is ambiguous. Germline V gives CDR1 GTSNPN, CDR2 SVGIG (reference sequence). CDR3 size: 14 residues. V lost 3 bases, J lost 1 base, and 12 bases lay in between. This CDR3 reads CAWRLGSKNTEAFF. The CDR3 DNA sequence: TGTGCCTGGAGATTGGGCAGTAAGAACACTGAAGCTTTCTTT.

The CDR3 here is CASSFGTSGLETQYF. Written as DNA, the CDR3 is TGTGCCAGCAGCTTCGGGACTAGCGGCCTAGAGACCCAGTACTTC. The genes are TRBV2 and TRBJ2-5, with 11 bases aligning to TRBD2. This CDR3 spans 15 amino acids. Germline CDR1 is SNHLY and CDR2 is FYNNEI. Trimming at V came to 6 bases and at J to 4 bases, leaving 7 bases not matched to a gene.

The gene calls are TRBV5-4 and TRBJ2-3; 9 positions agree with TRBD1. The length of the CDR3 is 14 residues. The germline V gene encodes CDR1 SGHNT and CDR2 YYREEE (reference sequence). Losses at the gene ends were 4 bases for V and 3 bases for J; bases not matched to a gene: 3. CDR3 residues: CASSTGQGTDTQYF. In DNA, the CDR3 is TGTGCCAGCAGCACCGGACAGGGGACAGATACGCAGTATTTT.

This chain joins TRBV3-1 (or the pseudogene TRBV3-2) and TRBJ2-7; D not resolved. V lost 1 base and J 1 base, leaving 5 bases between the germline ends. This CDR3 is built from 13 residues. From germline, CDR1 is LGHDT and CDR2 YNNKEL (reference sequence). The CDR3 bases are TGTGCCAGCAGCCAAGTTCAGTCCTACGAGCAGTACTTC. Its translation is CASSQVQSYEQYF.

This clone was observed a few times. The rearrangement links TRBV28 to TRBJ1-3; maybe TRBD1 (6 bases). This CDR3 comprises 19 residues. Germline CDR1 and CDR2: MDHEN and SYDVKM. Deletions cut 1 base from V and 3 bases from J, with 22 bases between. CDR3 in amino acids: CASSLYPSTGEQNGNTIYF. The CDR3 DNA follows: TGTGCCAGCAGTTTATACCCATCGACAGGTGAACAGAATGGAAACACCATATATTTT.

The J gene is TRBJ1-2, the V gene TRBV29-1; TRBD1 agrees at 8 bases. The CDR3 is 15 amino acids. The junction had 11 bases not matched to a gene; V was cut back by 4 bases and J by 4 bases. The germline V gene has CDR1 SQVTM and CDR2 ANQGSEA. The DNA for the CDR3 is TGCAGCGTTGGGATTGACACAGGGGGAGGCTATGGCTACACCTTC. This translates into CSVGIDTGGGYGYTF.

The chain recombines TRBV2 with TRBJ2-7; D is possibly TRBD1 (6 bases). V was shortened by 3 bases and J by 7 bases, with 13 bases between the two germline ends. The CDR3 consists of 13 residues. The germline V gene has CDR1 SNHLY and CDR2 FYNNEI. This CDR3 reads CASSDNRAGEQYF. The CDR3 bases are TGTGCCAGCAGTGACAACAGGGCAGGGGAGCAGTACTTC. Complete variable domain (other parts from reference TRBV2 and TRBJ2-7): EPEVTQTPSHQVTQMGQEVILRCVPISNHLYFYWYRQILGQKVEFLVSFYNNEISEKSEIFDDQFSVERPDGSNFTLKIRSTKLEDSAMYFCASSDNRAGEQYFGPGTRLTVT.

The CDR3 loop is CASSPSGWTEAFF. CDR3 DNA sequence: TGTGCCAGCAGCCCGTCAGGGTGGACTGAAGCTTTCTTT. The J gene is TRBJ1-1, the V gene TRBV7-2, with D perhaps matching TRBD1 (5 bases). The CDR3 sequence is 13 residues long. The germline CDR1 and CDR2 sequences are SGHTA and FQGNSA. Deletions cut 5 bases from V and 5 bases from J, with 12 bases between.

The V call is TRBV10-2, the J call TRBJ1-6, with D perhaps matching TRBD1 (6 bases). Trimming stripped 5 bases from V and 7 bases from J, with 12 bases between. The CDR3 has 14 amino acids. Germline CDR1 and CDR2: WSHSY and SAAADI. The CDR3, as DNA: TGCGCCAGCAGTTACTCACAGGGAAATTCACCCCTCCACTTT. It yields the protein CASSYSQGNSPLHF.

V gene TRBV6-5 combines with J gene TRBJ1-2; TRBD1 matches 7 bases. V trimming: 0 bases; J trimming: 4 bases; junction bases outside the gene matches: 5. The CDR3 consists of 15 residues. CDR1 and CDR2 from the germline V gene are MNHEY and SVGAGI. CDR3 loop: CASSYSDRDGYGYTF. Written as DNA, the CDR3 is TGTGCCAGCAGTTACTCAGACAGGGACGGCTATGGCTACACCTTC.

The rearrangement uses TRBV7-8 and TRBJ2-7; D is possibly TRBD1 or TRBD2 (6 bases each). Trimming pared 8 bases from V and 5 bases from J, leaving 16 bases between. Per germline, CDR1 SGHVS and CDR2 FQNEAQ. The CDR3 is 13 residues long. CDR3 nucleotides: TGTGCCAGCGGTCGGGGGCTAGGGGACGAGCAGTACTTC. Translating gives CASGRGLGDEQYF.

This chain joins TRBV11-2 and TRBJ2-6, with D uncertain. Trimming took 4 bases from V and 1 from J, leaving 5 bases between them. Germline V gene data show CDR1 as SGHAT and CDR2 as FQNNGV. This CDR3 has 14 residues. CDR3 coding DNA: TGTGCCAGCAGCTGGGGTTCTGGGGCCAACGTCCTGACTTTC. Translated: CASSWGSGANVLTF.

The chain uses TRBV15 and TRBJ2-7, with 8 nucleotides matching TRBD2. The CDR3 runs 17 residues. Germline CDR1 LNHNV, CDR2 YYDKDF (reference sequence). After removal of 4 bases from V and 4 bases from J, the junction contained 15 bases not matched to a gene. CDR3 in amino acids: CATSTLGSGSRGYEQYF. CDR3 DNA: TGTGCCACCAGCACCCTGGGGAGCGGGAGTCGGGGGTACGAGCAGTACTTC.

The rearrangement joins TRBV5-6 to TRBJ1-2; D gene ambiguous. The CDR3 totals 12 residues. Germline values: CDR1 SGHDT, CDR2 YYEEEE. V was clipped by 4 bases and J by 4 bases, with 8 bases between them. DNA for the CDR3: TGTGCCAGCAGCATTGACACCTATGGCTACACCTTC. It specifies CASSIDTYGYTF.

This clone is a singleton in its sample. The chain has TRBV10-3 and TRBJ1-2; the D is unclear. The CDR3 is 15 residues long. V lost 2 bases, J lost 8 bases, and 18 bases lay in between. CDR1 ENHRY and CDR2 SYGVKD come from the germline V gene. The CDR3 DNA reads as TGTGCCATCAGTGAGGGACCTATATCGAGGTTGGGCTACACCTTC. This codes for CAISEGPISRLGYTF.

J is TRBJ1-1 and V is TRBV27, with D perhaps TRBD1 (5 bases). CDR1 and CDR2 (germline): MNHEY, SMNVEV (reference sequence). V was trimmed by 8 bases and J by 1 base, leaving 11 bases between them. The CDR3 totals 13 residues. CDR3 amino acids: CASRVRGNTEAFF. CDR3 in DNA: TGTGCCAGCCGGGTGAGGGGGAACACTGAAGCTTTCTTT.

This rearrangement joins TRBV6-5 to TRBJ1-1; TRBD1 agrees at 7 bases. CDR1 and CDR2 from the germline V gene are MNHEY and SVGAGI. The CDR3 totals 14 residues. V trimming: 2 bases; J trimming: 1 base; junction bases outside the gene matches: 1. CDR3 loop: CASSYGTANTEAFF. The CDR3 nucleotides read TGTGCCAGCAGTTACGGGACAGCGAACACTGAAGCTTTCTTT.

J is TRBJ2-1 and V is TRBV4-2; 8 nucleotides align to TRBD2. V lost 0 bases to trimming and J lost 2 bases; unmatched junction nucleotides: 6. Germline-derived CDR1 and CDR2 are LGHNA and YNFKEQ. There are 17 residues in the CDR3. The CDR3 sequence: CASSQEATSGPYNEQFF. CDR3 sequence (DNA): TGTGCCAGCAGCCAAGAGGCTACTAGCGGCCCCTACAATGAGCAGTTCTTC.

The chain has TRBV6-5 and TRBJ2-7, with 9 bases matching TRBD2. The CDR3 contains 15 residues. J was trimmed by 6 bases and V by 2 bases; bases with no gene match: 8. The germline V gene encodes CDR1 MNHEY and CDR2 SVGAGI. The CDR3 bases are TGTGCCAGCAGTTACACCGGGACTAGCCCGACCGAGCAGTACTTC. This gives the protein CASSYTGTSPTEQYF.

V is TRBV19 and J is TRBJ1-5; D is undetermined. CDR1 is LNHDA and CDR2 is SQIVND in the germline V gene (reference sequence). This CDR3 is built from 13 residues. V was trimmed by 7 bases and J by 0 bases, leaving 7 bases between them. The CDR3 bases are TGTGCCAGTAAAGGCATTAGCAATCAGCCCCAGCATTTT. It translates to CASKGISNQPQHF.

This clone was observed a few times. This chain uses TRBV14 with TRBJ1-2; D unclear. Trimming removed 4 bases from V and 5 bases from J, with 11 bases in between. The CDR3 is 13 amino acids. Germline values: CDR1 SGHDN, CDR2 FVKESK. CDR3 DNA: TGTGCCAGCAGCCTAGAACAGACTTATGGCTACACCTTC. Its translation is CASSLEQTYGYTF.

This clone occurred a few times. The gene calls are TRBV29-1 and TRBJ1-2; TRBD1 matches at 7 bases. The CDR3 totals 15 residues. Germline CDR1 and CDR2: SQVTM and ANQGSEA. V trimming: 6 bases; J trimming: 0 bases; junction bases outside the gene matches: 10. The CDR3 bases are TGCAGCGTCACTTACTCGGACAGGTCTAACTATGGCTACACCTTC. Residues: CSVTYSDRSNYGYTF.

The chain links TRBV27 to TRBJ2-7, with D unclear. The germline CDR1 and CDR2 sequences are MNHEY and SMNVEV (reference sequence). The CDR3 totals 12 residues. V was trimmed by 5 bases and J by 7 bases, leaving 12 bases between them. CDR3 region: CASSKPRGEQYF. The DNA for the CDR3 is TGTGCCAGCAGTAAACCGCGAGGTGAGCAGTACTTC.

The table lists this clone with a few counts. This rearrangement joins TRBV5-1 to TRBJ1-4, with D unresolved. This CDR3 has 13 amino acids. Germline-derived CDR1 and CDR2 are SGHRS and YFSETQ. The germline V and J ends were trimmed by 4 bases and 4 bases, with 8 bases remaining between them. CDR3 residues: CASSPYLNEKLFF. The CDR3 coding sequence is TGCGCCAGCAGCCCCTACCTTAATGAAAAACTGTTTTTT.